This T cell receptor beta chain comes out of a study of PD-1 blockade in classical Hodgkin lymphoma (dated by TCRdb to the early 2020s). In terms of the full investigation: Nivolumab dosing was 3 mg/kg intravenously every 2 weeks, continuing until either disease progression or unacceptable toxicity. The study used TCR beta sequencing and CyTOF to define a peripheral blood immune signature of response to PD-1 blockade in classical Hodgkin lymphoma.

Genomic DNA was isolated using the Qiagen DNeasy kit from unsorted PBMCs as well as from negatively selected CD4+ and CD8+ fractions. Using primers that anneal to V and J segments, immunoSEQ multiplex PCR amplified the TCR beta CDR3 regions. Amplification bias was minimized using a synthetic immune receptor repertoire, and residual bias was removed computationally after sequencing. Per the original workflow: Custom Python scripts were used to quantify repertoire diversity as the Shannon entropy index. The unsorted, CD4+ and CD8+ repertoires were each analyzed separately, with the exception of combined analyses, where CD4+ and CD8+ sequences were merged in silico. Clonal expansion was defined as a frequency increase of at least 2-fold after treatment compared with C1D1, and clones undetected at baseline were assigned a pseudocount of 0.5. Clones with 0 or 1 copy at C1D1 were classified as singleton clones, and clones with 2 or more copies were classified as non-singleton clones. Clones expanded in unsorted samples were assigned a CD4+, CD8+ or unknown annotation through matching of protein sequences in sorted samples from the same patient. Diversity changes from C1D1 to C4D1 were tested in paired samples using Wilcoxon tests. The source is immuneACCESS, and TCRdb retained only in-frame sequences with V and J called. Part of the clones is not carried over; for the studies checked, unresolved V genes explain less than half of this, and the remainder is unexplained. That table furnishes V, J and clone size, whereas the DNA furnished D and trimming. This sample holds about 11,000 clones; around 80% were observed only once. The top ten clones comprise 5% to 6.5% of the sample.

The table lists this clone with a count of one. Its antigen is not yet known. There are no base qualities to consult, and no much larger clone falls within one base. The time point label for this specimen denotes: cycle 2 day 1 (C2D1) of nivolumab. Relapse after autologous stem cell transplantation had occurred in all trial patients, and cohorts A, B and C were distinguished by prior brentuximab vedotin exposure. The trial cohort included 56 patients with relapsed/refractory classical Hodgkin lymphoma, and each patient had a best overall response of complete response, partial response or progressive disease. In the multi-cohort phase II CheckMate 205 trial, trial patients received single-agent nivolumab. An independent review committee assessed best overall response by applying the 2007 International Working Group response criteria. Trial PBMCs were collected immediately before nivolumab initiation (C1D1) and during therapy at cycle 2 day 1 and cycle 4 day 1. Peripheral blood was collected in 8 mL Vacutainer Cell Preparation Tubes, from which PBMCs were isolated by centrifugation and then cryopreserved.

Study-wide findings and limitations: Patients starting nivolumab less than 1 year after ASCT had lower diversity and were excluded from later analyses to avoid confounding by immune reconstitution. Trial patients achieving complete response had baseline diversity similar to newly diagnosed patients, whereas partial responders and progressors had significantly lower diversity. Baseline TCR diversity was reported to be lower in newly diagnosed patients than in healthy donors and to be lower still in relapsed/refractory patients. The study was limited to a single clinical trial cohort, and causes of repertoire differences, possibly disease activity or prior therapy, remained undefined. CD4+ but not CD8+ TCR diversity rose significantly by C4D1 (p=0.0027 vs p=0.16), most apparent in complete responders (p=0.02).

The CDR3 contains 15 residues, cysteine and phenylalanine counted. The only DNA kept is the CDR3, 45 bases in frame from the first base. CDR1 and CDR2, looked up from the germline V gene, are SGHRS and YFSETQ. The V end loses 7 bases and the J end loses 0 bases, and a stretch of 16 bases separates them. The origin of this receptor is a human donor with classical Hodgkin lymphoma. This chain joins TRBV5-1 to TRBJ1-2; no D gene can be assigned with confidence. The sample consisted of peripheral blood mononuclear cells (PBMCs), taken before the second cycle of nivolumab. The DNA reads TGCGCCAGCTCCGATGGCGTCGCAGCTAACTATGGCTACACCTTC. Translated, this gives CASSDGVAANYGYTF.